The following is a T cell receptor beta chain sequence with its context. Ten or more counts support this clonotype. Its antigen is currently not known. Sequence at one end of the junction differs from germline and may be a read error. From its cysteine to its phenylalanine, the CDR3 spans 14 amino acids. Here the CDR3 DNA is all that survives: 42 bases in frame from base 1. The germline V gene gives CDR1 as SGHRS and CDR2 as YFSETQ. The donors were roughly 40 Caucasian individuals from Russia, aged roughly 6 to 90 years, who were systemically healthy. Each donor gave approximately 9.4 milliliters of peripheral blood, drawn into EDTA-treated Vacutainer tubes. PBMCs were isolated by Ficoll-Paque density-gradient centrifugation, with at least 6 million obtained per sample. Total RNA was extracted from PBMCs with Trizol reagent, with at least 5 micrograms obtained per sample. The percentages of naive CD45RAhigh/CD27high T cells were determined by flow cytometry on a PBMC aliquot from every donor.

The entry originates in a study of blood T cells in healthy people across ages (dated by TCRdb to between 2014 and 2016). Context from the whole study: In model experiments, template switching captured roughly one uniquely barcoded TCR beta cDNA molecule for every two T cells. Donors were grouped into four age groups: young (average 16 years), middle-aged (around 39), aged (around 60) and long-lived (about 90). Two additional independent replicas of 1 million unique cDNA reads from the same blood draw were analyzed for two donors (one aged 18 to 30 and one aged 80 or older). To avoid experimental bias, donors of different ages were spread randomly across the sequencing lanes. To track age-related changes in TCR beta repertoire diversity, the study relied on deep sequencing normalized with unique cDNA molecular identifiers.

The library came from 5' RACE. The sequencer was an Illumina HiSeq 2500. A second roughly 7 to 11 cycle PCR used a sample-barcoded 5' primer and a J-beta primer mix. A template-switch 5' adaptor carrying 12 random nucleotides introduced a unique molecular identifier onto each TCR beta cDNA molecule. Each sample yielded at least 3 million CDR3-containing paired-end reads. The Mint cDNA synthesis kit, primed by a TRBC-specific oligonucleotide, was used to synthesize first-strand cDNA from all RNA. Following uracil-DNA glycosylase treatment, all cDNA underwent a first 18-cycle PCR with the universal primers M1SS and BC2_uni_R. Per the original workflow: Each sample was normalized by randomly selecting 1 million high-quality reads, each carrying a distinct molecular identifier. Instead of being binned into consensus sequences, reads that shared molecular identifiers were thrown out. MiTCR, set to a Q25 quality threshold and the strictest error-elimination algorithm, was used for CDR3 identification, clonotype clustering and error correction. Lower-bound total TCR beta diversity was estimated with a nonparametric unseen species model using Euler transformation. Clones were called with MiXCR by TCRdb after fastp trimmed the public reads at Q25, and only in-frame beta chains were retained. Each record represents a unique CDR3 protein, reported with the most common genes and DNA among its rows. TCRdb's processing, not the authors', yielded these V and J calls. Counted in this sample were approximately 1.5 million distinct CDR3 sequences; 30% to 35% of them appeared once. Clones ranked in the top ten supply over 9% of the sample.

Broad study findings and their caveats: The percentage of naive T cells measured by flow cytometry correlated strongly with observed TCR beta diversity. Bulk unsorted PBMC profiling prevented conclusive comparison of naive and antigen-experienced compartments. Compared with the aged group, more naive CD4+ T cells, fewer expanded clones and increased TCR diversity were shown by the long-lived group, suggesting age selection. Because the CMV infection status of the donors was unknown, age-related changes in expanded clonotypes may potentially have been confounded. Observed TCR beta diversity per million T cells fell roughly linearly with age, and a significant reduction was already apparent by age around 44. Total diversity estimates from one million sequenced T cells were considered lower bounds and underestimates.

The sequenced sample consisted of blood. The receptor comes from a woman aged 25 to 45 in good health. The sequence is built from TRBV5-1 and TRBJ2-4; TRBD1 matches 8 bases in the middle. The DNA is as follows: TGTGCCAGCAGTTCAGGGGGCGCCAAAAACATTCAGTACTTC. The encoded protein is CASSSGGAKNIQYF.